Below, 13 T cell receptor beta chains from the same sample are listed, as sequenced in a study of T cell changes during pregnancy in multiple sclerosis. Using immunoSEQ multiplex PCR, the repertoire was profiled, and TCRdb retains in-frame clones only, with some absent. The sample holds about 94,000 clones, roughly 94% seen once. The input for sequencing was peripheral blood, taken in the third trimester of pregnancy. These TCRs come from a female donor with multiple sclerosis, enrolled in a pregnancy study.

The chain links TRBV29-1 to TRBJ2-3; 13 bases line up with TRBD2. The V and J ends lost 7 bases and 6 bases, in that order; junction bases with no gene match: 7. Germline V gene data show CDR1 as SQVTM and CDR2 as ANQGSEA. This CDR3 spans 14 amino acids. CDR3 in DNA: TGCAGCGCCCGAGGGGGACTAGCGGGGGATACGCAGTATTTT. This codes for CSARGGLAGDTQYF.

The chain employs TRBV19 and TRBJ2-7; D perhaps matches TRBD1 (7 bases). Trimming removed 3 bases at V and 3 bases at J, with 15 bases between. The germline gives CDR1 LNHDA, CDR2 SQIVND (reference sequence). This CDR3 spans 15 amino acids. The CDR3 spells CASSMEDRRGYEQYF. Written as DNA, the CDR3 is TGTGCCAGTAGTATGGAGGACAGGAGGGGCTACGAGCAGTACTTC.

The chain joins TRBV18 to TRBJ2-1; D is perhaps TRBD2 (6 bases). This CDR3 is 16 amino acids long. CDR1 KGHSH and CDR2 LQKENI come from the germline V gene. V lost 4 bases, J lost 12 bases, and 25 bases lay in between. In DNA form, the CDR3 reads TGTGCCAGCTCACAGGACACATCCGGGAGAGTAAAGGGGCAGTTCTTC. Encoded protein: CASSQDTSGRVKGQFF.

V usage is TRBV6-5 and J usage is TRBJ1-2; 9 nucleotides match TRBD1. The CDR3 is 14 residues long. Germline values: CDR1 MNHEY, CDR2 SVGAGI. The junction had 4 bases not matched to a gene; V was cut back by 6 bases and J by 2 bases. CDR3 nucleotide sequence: TGTGCCAGCAGCTGGGGGACAGGGAACTATGGCTACACCTTC. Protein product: CASSWGTGNYGYTF.

The CDR3 bases are TGTGCCAGCAGCCACTCCCGCGGATTAGCTCACGCTAGCACAGATACGCAGTATTTT. This codes for CASSHSRGLAHASTDTQYF. The J gene is TRBJ2-3, the V gene TRBV9; D uncertain. Germline CDR1 and CDR2: SGDLS and YYNGEE. V lost 4 bases and J 0 bases, leaving 24 bases between the germline ends. This CDR3 is built from 19 residues.

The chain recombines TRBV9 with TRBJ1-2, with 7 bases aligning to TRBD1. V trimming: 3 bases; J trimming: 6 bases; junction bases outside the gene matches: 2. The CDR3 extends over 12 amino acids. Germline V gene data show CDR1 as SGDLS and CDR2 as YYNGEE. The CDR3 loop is CASSARGNGYTF. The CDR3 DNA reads TGTGCCAGCAGCGCCAGGGGGAATGGCTACACCTTC.

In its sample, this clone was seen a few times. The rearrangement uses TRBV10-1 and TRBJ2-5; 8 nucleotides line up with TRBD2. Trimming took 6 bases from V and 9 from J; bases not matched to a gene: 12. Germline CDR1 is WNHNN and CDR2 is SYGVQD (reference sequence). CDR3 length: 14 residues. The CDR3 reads CASRESGTSGPQYF. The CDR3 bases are TGCGCCAGCAGAGAATCCGGGACTAGTGGTCCCCAGTACTTC.

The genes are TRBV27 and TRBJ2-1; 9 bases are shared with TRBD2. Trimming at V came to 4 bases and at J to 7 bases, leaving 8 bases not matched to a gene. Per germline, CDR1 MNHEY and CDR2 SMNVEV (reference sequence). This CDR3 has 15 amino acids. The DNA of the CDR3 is TGTGCCAGCAGTTATGGAAATAGCGGGAGAAATGAGCAGTTCTTC. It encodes CASSYGNSGRNEQFF.

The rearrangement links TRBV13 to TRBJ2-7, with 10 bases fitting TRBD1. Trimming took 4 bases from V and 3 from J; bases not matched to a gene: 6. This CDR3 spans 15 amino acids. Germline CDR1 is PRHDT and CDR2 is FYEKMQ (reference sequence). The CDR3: CASSSPGTGVYEQYF. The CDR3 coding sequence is TGTGCCAGCAGCTCCCCAGGGACAGGGGTCTACGAGCAGTACTTC. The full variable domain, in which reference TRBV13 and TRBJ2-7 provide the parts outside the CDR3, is AAGVIQSPRHLIKEKRETATLKCYPIPRHDTVYWYQQGPGQDPQFLISFYEKMQSDKGSIPDRFSAQQFSDYHSELNMSSLELGDSALYFCASSSPGTGVYEQYFGPGTRLTVT.

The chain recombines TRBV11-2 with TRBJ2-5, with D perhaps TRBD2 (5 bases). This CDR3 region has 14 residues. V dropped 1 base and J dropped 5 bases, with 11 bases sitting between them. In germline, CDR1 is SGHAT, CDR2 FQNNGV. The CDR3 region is CASSLGVALETQYF. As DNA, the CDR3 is TGTGCCAGCAGCTTAGGGGTAGCGCTGGAGACCCAGTACTTC.

DNA of the CDR3: TGTGCCAGCAGCTTAGTAGGGGGCGGAGAAAAACTGTTTTTT. It encodes CASSLVGGGEKLFF. The V and J genes are TRBV7-9 and TRBJ1-4, with 7 bases aligning to TRBD1. CDR1 and CDR2 from the germline V gene are SEHNR and FQNEAQ (reference sequence). Trimming took 1 base from V and 8 from J; bases not matched to a gene: 4. CDR3 length equals 14 residues.

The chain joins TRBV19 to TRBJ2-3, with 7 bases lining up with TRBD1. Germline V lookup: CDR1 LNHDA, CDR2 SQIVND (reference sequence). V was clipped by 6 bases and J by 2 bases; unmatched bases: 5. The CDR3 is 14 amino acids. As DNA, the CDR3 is TGTGCCAGTAGCTACAGGGGCGCCACAGATACGCAGTATTTT. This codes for CASSYRGATDTQYF.

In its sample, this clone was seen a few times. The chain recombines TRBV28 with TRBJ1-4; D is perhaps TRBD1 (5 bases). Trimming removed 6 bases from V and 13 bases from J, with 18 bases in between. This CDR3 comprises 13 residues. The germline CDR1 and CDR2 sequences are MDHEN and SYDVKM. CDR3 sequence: CASSPGLQRGLFF. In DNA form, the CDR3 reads TGTGCCAGCAGCCCGGGGCTACAGCGGGGACTGTTTTTT.